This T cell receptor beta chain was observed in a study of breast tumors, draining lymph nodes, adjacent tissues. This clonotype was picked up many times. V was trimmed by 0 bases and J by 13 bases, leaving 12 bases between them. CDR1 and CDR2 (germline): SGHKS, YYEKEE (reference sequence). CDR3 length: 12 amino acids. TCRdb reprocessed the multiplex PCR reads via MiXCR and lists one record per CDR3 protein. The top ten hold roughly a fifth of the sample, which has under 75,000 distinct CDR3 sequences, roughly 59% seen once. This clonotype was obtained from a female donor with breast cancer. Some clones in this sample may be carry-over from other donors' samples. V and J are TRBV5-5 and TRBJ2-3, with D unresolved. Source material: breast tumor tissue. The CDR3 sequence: CASSLEKASEYF. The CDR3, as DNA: TGTGCCAGCAGCTTGGAAAAGGCTTCGGAGTATTTT.